Presented here are 4 T cell receptor beta chains from one specimen sequenced in a study of cytomegalovirus exposure and HLA in healthy donors. Primers for the PCR totalled 60 Vbeta and 13 Jbeta. The method was immunoSEQ multiplex PCR; TCRdb's version includes in-frame clones alone and lacks a portion of them. In the table there are around 130,000 clones, roughly 84% of which are singletons. Sequencing was done on a sample of PBMCs. The receptors come from a young woman in good health and CMV-seropositive.

V gene TRBV7-9 combines with J gene TRBJ2-2, with 10 bases fitting TRBD1. The CDR3 runs 16 residues. Germline V gene data show CDR1 as SEHNR and CDR2 as FQNEAQ (reference sequence). V dropped 5 bases and J dropped 4; count of bases not matched to a gene: 7. This chain's CDR3 is CASSPTGTGVTGELFF. In nucleotides, the CDR3 is TGTGCCAGCAGCCCGACCGGGACAGGGGTCACCGGGGAGCTGTTTTTT.

The J gene is TRBJ2-5, the V gene TRBV18; D is unclear. Between the trimmed V and J ends, which lost 1 base and 3 bases, there was a span of 9 bases. This CDR3 region has 14 residues. Germline values: CDR1 KGHSH, CDR2 LQKENI. The CDR3 sequence: CASSPLTIKETQYF. The CDR3 DNA reads as TGTGCCAGCTCACCACTCACTATAAAAGAGACCCAGTACTTC. The whole variable domain, remainder taken from reference TRBV18 and TRBJ2-5, is NAGVMQNPRHLVRRRGQEARLRCSPMKGHSHVYWYRQLPEEGLKFMVYLQKENIIDESGMPKERFSAEFPKEGPSILRIQQVVRGDSAAYFCASSPLTIKETQYFGPGTRLLVL.

The chain uses TRBV29-1 and TRBJ1-2; TRBD1 matches at 10 bases. CDR1 and CDR2 from the germline V gene are SQVTM and ANQGSEA. Trimming cost V 7 bases and J 4 bases; bases outside gene matches: 6. The CDR3 loop spans 13 amino acids. The CDR3 is CSAGQGGPYGYTF. In DNA form, the CDR3 reads TGCAGCGCCGGACAGGGGGGCCCCTATGGCTACACCTTC.

This chain uses TRBV2 with TRBJ2-2, with 8 nucleotides matching TRBD1. V lost 9 bases and J lost 6; bases outside the gene matches: 15. The CDR3 consists of 16 residues. Per the germline V gene, CDR1 is SNHLY and CDR2 is FYNNEI. The CDR3 loop reads CARGRGVDRGSGELFF. The CDR3 nucleotides read TGTGCCAGAGGGCGCGGGGTTGACAGGGGCTCCGGGGAGCTGTTTTTT.